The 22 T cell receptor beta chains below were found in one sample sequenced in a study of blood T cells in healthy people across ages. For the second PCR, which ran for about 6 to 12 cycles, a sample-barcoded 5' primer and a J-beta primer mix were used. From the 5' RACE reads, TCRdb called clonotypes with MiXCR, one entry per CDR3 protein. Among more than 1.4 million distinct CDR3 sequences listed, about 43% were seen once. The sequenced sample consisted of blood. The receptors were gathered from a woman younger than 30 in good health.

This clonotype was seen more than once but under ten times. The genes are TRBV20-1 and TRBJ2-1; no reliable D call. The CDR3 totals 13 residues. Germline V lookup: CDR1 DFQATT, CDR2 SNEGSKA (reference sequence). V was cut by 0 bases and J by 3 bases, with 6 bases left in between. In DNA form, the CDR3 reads TGCAGTGCTAGAGATCCCAACTACAATGAGCAGTTCTTC. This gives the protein CSARDPNYNEQFF.

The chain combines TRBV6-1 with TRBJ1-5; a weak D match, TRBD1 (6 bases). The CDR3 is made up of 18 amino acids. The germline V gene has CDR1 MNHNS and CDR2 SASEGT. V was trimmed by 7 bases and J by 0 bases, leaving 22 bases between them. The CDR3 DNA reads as TGTGCCAGCACCCAATTGGGGACACCAAAGGATAGCAATCAGCCCCAGCATTTT. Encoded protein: CASTQLGTPKDSNQPQHF.

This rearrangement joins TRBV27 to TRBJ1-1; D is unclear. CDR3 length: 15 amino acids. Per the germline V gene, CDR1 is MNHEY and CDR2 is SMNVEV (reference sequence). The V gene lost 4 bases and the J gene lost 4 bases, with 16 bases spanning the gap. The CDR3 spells CASSSSGVVGTEAFF. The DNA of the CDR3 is TGTGCCAGCAGTTCGTCGGGAGTGGTCGGCACTGAAGCTTTCTTT.

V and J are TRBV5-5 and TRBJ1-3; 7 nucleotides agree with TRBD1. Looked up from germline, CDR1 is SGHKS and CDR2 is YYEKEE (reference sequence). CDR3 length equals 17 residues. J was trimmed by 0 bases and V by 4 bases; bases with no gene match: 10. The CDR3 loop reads CASSPSEGQSSGNTIYF. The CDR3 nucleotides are TGTGCCAGCAGCCCATCGGAGGGACAGAGCTCTGGAAACACCATATATTTT.

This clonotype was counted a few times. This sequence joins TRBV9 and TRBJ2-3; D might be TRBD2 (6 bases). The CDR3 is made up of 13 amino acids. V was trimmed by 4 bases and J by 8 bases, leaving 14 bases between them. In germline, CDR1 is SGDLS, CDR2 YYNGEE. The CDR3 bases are TGTGCCAGCAGCCTAGGAGGGGAGTCTACGCAGTATTTT. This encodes CASSLGGESTQYF. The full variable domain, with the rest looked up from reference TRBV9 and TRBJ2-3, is DSGVTQTPKHLITATGQRVTLRCSPRSGDLSVYWYQQSLDQGLQFLIQYYNGEERAKGNILERFSAQQFPDLHSELNLSSLELGDSALYFCASSLGGESTQYFGPGTRLTVL.

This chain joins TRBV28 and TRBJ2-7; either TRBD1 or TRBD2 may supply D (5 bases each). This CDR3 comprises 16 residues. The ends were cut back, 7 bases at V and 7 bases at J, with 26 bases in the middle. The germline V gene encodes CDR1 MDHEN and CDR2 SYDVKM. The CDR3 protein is CASTESGSSLVAEQYF. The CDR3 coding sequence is TGTGCCAGCACCGAGTCAGGGAGTTCTTTGGTAGCTGAGCAGTACTTC.

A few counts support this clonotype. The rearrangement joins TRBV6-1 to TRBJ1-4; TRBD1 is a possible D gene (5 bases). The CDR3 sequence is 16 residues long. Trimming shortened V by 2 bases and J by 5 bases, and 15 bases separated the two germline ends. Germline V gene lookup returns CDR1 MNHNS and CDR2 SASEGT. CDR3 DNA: TGTGCCAGCAGTGAAATCTGGCGGGGCATAAATGAAAAACTGTTTTTT. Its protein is CASSEIWRGINEKLFF.

The CDR3 nucleotides read TGCGCCAGCAGCTTGGCCAGGGACTTAGGGACTGAAGCTTTCTTT. Amino acid sequence: CASSLARDLGTEAFF. V and J are TRBV5-1 and TRBJ1-1, with a possible D match to TRBD1 (5 bases). The ends were cut back, 0 bases at V and 5 bases at J, with 14 bases in the middle. From germline, CDR1 is SGHRS and CDR2 YFSETQ. CDR3 length equals 15 residues.

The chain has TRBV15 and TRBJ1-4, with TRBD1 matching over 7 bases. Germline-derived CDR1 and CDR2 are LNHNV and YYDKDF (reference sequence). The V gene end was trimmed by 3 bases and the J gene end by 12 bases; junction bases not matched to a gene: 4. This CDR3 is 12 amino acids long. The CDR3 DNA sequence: TGTGCCACCAGCAGTGACAGGGCAGAACTGTTTTTT. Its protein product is CATSSDRAELFF.

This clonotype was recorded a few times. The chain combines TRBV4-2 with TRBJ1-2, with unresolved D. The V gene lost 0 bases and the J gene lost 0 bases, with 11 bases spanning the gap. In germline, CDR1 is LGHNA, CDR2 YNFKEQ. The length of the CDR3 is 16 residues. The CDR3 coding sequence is TGTGCCAGCAGCCAAGATCCCTTCCAGCCTAACTATGGCTACACCTTC. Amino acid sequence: CASSQDPFQPNYGYTF.

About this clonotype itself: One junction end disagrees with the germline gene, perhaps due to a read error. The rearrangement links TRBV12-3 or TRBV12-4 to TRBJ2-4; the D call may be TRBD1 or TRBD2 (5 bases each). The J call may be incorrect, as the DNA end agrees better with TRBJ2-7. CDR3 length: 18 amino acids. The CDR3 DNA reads TGTACCAGCAGTTACCGGACGAGGGGAACAGAATTGATCACCGAGCAGTACTTC. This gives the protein CTSSYRTRGTELITEQYF.

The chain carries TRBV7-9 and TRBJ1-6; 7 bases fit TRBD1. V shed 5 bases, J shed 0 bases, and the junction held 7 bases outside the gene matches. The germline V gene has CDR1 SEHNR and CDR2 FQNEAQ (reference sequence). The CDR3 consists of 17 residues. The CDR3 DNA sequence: TGTGCCAGCAGCACCCCCAGGGGGAACTCCTATAATTCACCCCTCCACTTT. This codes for CASSTPRGNSYNSPLHF.

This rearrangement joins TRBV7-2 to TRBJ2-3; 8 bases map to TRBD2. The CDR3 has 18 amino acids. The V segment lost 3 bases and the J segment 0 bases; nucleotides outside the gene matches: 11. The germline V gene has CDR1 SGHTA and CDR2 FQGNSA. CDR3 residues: CASSLGFTSGLSTDTQYF. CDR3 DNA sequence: TGTGCCAGCAGCTTGGGTTTTACTAGCGGTCTAAGCACAGATACGCAGTATTTT.

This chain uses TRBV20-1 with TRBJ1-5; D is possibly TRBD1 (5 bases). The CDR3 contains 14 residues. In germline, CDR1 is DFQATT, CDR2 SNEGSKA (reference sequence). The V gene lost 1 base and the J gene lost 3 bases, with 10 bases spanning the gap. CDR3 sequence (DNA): TGCAGTGCTAGAGCCCCAGGGTACAATCAGCCCCAGCATTTT. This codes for CSARAPGYNQPQHF.

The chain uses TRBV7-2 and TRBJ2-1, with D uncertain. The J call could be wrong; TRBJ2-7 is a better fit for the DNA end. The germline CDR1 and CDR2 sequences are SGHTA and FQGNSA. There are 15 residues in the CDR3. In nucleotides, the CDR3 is TGTGCCAGCAGCTTATACGCCACAACCTACAATGAGCAGTACTTC. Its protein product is CASSLYATTYNEQYF.

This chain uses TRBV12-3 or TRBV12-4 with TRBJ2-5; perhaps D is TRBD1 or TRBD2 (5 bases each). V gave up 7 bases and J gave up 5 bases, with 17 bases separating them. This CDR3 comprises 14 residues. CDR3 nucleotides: TGTGCCAGCACAAAGAGGGACCCGACGGAGACCCAGTACTTC. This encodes CASTKRDPTETQYF.

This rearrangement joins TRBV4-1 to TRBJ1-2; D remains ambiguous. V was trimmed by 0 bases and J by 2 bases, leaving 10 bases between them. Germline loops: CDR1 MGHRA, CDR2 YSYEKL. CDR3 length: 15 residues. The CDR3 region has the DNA TGCGCCAGCAGCCAAGATCTCGCAGAGAACTATGGCTACACCTTC. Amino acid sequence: CASSQDLAENYGYTF.

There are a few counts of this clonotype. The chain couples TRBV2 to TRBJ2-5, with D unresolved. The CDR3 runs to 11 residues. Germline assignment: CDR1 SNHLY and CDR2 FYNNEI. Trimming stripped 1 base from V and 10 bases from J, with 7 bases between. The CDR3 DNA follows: TGTGCCAGCAGTGAAGAAACACACCAGTACTTC. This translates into CASSEETHQYF. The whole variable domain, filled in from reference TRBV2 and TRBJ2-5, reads EPEVTQTPSHQVTQMGQEVILRCVPISNHLYFYWYRQILGQKVEFLVSFYNNEISEKSEIFDDQFSVERPDGSNFTLKIRSTKLEDSAMYFCASSEETHQYFGPGTRLLVL.

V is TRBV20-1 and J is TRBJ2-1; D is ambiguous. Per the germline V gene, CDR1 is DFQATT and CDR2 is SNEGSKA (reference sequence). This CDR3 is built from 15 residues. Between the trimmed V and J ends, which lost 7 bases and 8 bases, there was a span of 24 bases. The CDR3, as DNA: TGCAGTGTACGCGGTCCAGCCCTGAGTGTGCATGAGCAGTTCTTC. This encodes CSVRGPALSVHEQFF.

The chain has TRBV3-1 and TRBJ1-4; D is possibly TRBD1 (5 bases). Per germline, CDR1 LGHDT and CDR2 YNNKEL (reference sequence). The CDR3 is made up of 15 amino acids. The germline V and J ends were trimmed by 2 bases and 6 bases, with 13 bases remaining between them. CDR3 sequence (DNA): TGTGCCAGCAGCCAACGGGCGGGGGGAGATGAAAAACTGTTTTTT. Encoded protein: CASSQRAGGDEKLFF. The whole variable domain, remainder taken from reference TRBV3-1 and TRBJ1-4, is DTAVSQTPKYLVTQMGNDKSIKCEQNLGHDTMYWYKQDSKKFLKIMFSYNNKELIINETVPNRFSPKSPDKAHLNLHINSLELGDSAVYFCASSQRAGGDEKLFFGSGTQLSVL.

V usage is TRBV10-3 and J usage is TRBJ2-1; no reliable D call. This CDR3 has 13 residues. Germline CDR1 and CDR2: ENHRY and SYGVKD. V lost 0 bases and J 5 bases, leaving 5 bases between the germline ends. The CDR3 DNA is TGTGCCATCAGTGAGTCTGGGAACAATGAGCAGTTCTTC. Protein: CAISESGNNEQFF.

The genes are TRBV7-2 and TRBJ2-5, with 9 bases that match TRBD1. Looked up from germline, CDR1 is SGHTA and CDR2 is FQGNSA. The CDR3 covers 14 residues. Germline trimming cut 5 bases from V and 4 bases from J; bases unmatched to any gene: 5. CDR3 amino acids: CASSRQGVTETQYF. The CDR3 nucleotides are TGTGCCAGCAGCCGACAGGGGGTGACAGAGACCCAGTACTTC.